What follows are 22 T cell receptor beta chains derived from one specimen sequenced in a study of T cell repertoires in cytomegalovirus infection (dated by TCRdb to about 2019). For sequencing, an Illumina HiSeq 1500 was employed. Using fastp at Q25 and MiXCR, TCRdb reprocessed the public reads and kept productive beta chains. Rows merge per CDR3 protein into single entries with the most common DNA and genes. The sample table lists about 150,000 distinct CDR3 sequences, about a quarter of them with a count of one. The ten most abundant clones make up over 9.5% of the sample. Sequenced material: PBMCs. The receptors here all came from a human donor in good health (CMV status not recorded). Some clones in this sample may be carry-over from other donors' samples.

V usage is TRBV25-1 and J usage is TRBJ2-2; TRBD1 aligns across 8 bases. Germline V gene data show CDR1 as MGHDK and CDR2 as SYGVNS. The length of the CDR3 is 17 residues. Trimming at V came to 6 bases and at J to 2 bases, leaving 11 bases not matched to a gene. Here the CDR3 DNA reads TGTGCCAGCAGCGGACAGGGTGACATTTTCAACACCGGGGAGCTGTTTTTT. It encodes CASSGQGDIFNTGELFF.

The chain recombines TRBV29-1 with TRBJ2-7, with a weak D call TRBD2 (5 bases). V lost 5 bases to trimming and J lost 4 bases, with 15 bases between them. The CDR3 runs 13 residues. Germline values: CDR1 SQVTM, CDR2 ANQGSEA. CDR3 coding DNA: TGCAGCGTTAGTTACCGGGGTACTTACGAGCAGTACTTC. The encoded protein is CSVSYRGTYEQYF.

This clonotype has a handful of counts. This chain links TRBV7-6 with TRBJ2-1; 7 bases align to TRBD1. Germline CDR1 SGHVS, CDR2 FNYEAQ. Trimming cost V 5 bases and J 4 bases; bases outside gene matches: 2. There are 13 residues in the CDR3. The CDR3 DNA reads as TGTGCCAGCAGCACGGGACAGTACAATGAGCAGTTCTTC. Translated, it gives CASSTGQYNEQFF.

There are a few counts of this clonotype. This chain links TRBV11-2 with TRBJ2-5; D may be TRBD2 (5 bases). The germline V and J ends were trimmed by 3 bases and 1 base, with 9 bases remaining between them. Germline CDR1 reads SGHAT; CDR2 reads FQNNGV. This CDR3 is built from 14 residues. CDR3 region: CASSFYAGQETQYF. The CDR3, as DNA: TGTGCCAGCAGCTTCTACGCGGGCCAAGAGACCCAGTACTTC.

This clonotype has more than one count but fewer than ten. In DNA form, the CDR3 reads TGTGCCACCAGTGATAGTACCGGGACAGCAAGATACAATGAGCAGTTCTTC. This gives the protein CATSDSTGTARYNEQFF. V is TRBV24-1 and J is TRBJ2-1; TRBD1 aligns across 7 bases. With V trimmed by 3 bases and J by 4 bases, 11 bases remained unmatched. The CDR3 is 17 residues long. Germline V gene sequence: CDR1 KGHDR, CDR2 SFDVKD.

In its sample, this clonotype was seen a few times. This chain links TRBV3-1 with TRBJ2-7; TRBD1 agrees at 7 bases. V lost 5 bases, J lost 2 bases, and 9 bases stayed unmatched. The CDR3 runs to 15 residues. Per germline, CDR1 LGHDT and CDR2 YNNKEL (reference sequence). The CDR3 DNA is TGTGCCAGCAGCGCCCGGGACAGTTCTACCTACGAGCAGTACTTC. It codes for CASSARDSSTYEQYF.

The chain links TRBV2 to TRBJ2-1, with a possible D match to TRBD2 (7 bases). Germline CDR1 is SNHLY and CDR2 is FYNNEI. This CDR3 comprises 15 residues. The V gene lost 3 bases and the J gene lost 6 bases, with 15 bases spanning the gap. CDR3 amino acids: CASSDVRGGGNEQFF. The CDR3, as DNA: TGTGCCAGCAGTGATGTGCGGGGAGGGGGCAATGAGCAGTTCTTC.

This chain connects TRBV5-3 to TRBJ2-1; 9 bases fit TRBD1. TRBV5-3 is reported as an ORF; its role is uncertain. The CDR3 is 16 residues long. The CDR3, as DNA: TGTGCGAGCAGCTTGGAGGGGACAGGGCCCAACAATGAGCAGTTCTTC. Its translation: CASSLEGTGPNNEQFF.

The sample holds many counts of this clonotype. This rearrangement joins TRBV12-3 or TRBV12-4 to TRBJ2-5; D is uncertain. There are 13 residues in the CDR3. Trimming took 3 bases from V and 1 from J, leaving 6 bases between them. The DNA of the CDR3 is TGTGCCAGCAGTTTCATCGTCCAAGAGACCCAGTACTTC. Amino acids: CASSFIVQETQYF.

The chain uses TRBV6-2 or TRBV6-3 and TRBJ2-7; D ambiguous. Germline V gene lookup returns CDR1 MNHEY and CDR2 SVGEGT. This CDR3 has 13 amino acids. V lost 2 bases and J 3 bases, leaving 8 bases between the germline ends. The CDR3 nucleotides are TGTGCCAGCAGTTACAAGGGTGACTACGAGCAGTACTTC. It yields the protein CASSYKGDYEQYF.

This rearrangement joins TRBV2 to TRBJ2-5; D call uncertain. CDR3 size: 14 residues. The germline CDR1 and CDR2 sequences are SNHLY and FYNNEI. V was clipped by 1 base and J by 4 bases, with 10 bases between them. The CDR3 loop reads CASSEGTHRETQYF. CDR3 nucleotide sequence: TGTGCCAGCAGTGAAGGGACCCATAGAGAGACCCAGTACTTC.

V and J are TRBV5-6 and TRBJ1-1; D is ambiguous. The V end lost 3 bases, the J end lost 3 bases, and 9 bases lay between the germline ends. The CDR3 consists of 13 residues. Germline V gene data show CDR1 as SGHDT and CDR2 as YYEEEE. CDR3 region: CASSSSGYTEAFF. The DNA of the CDR3 is TGTGCCAGCAGCTCCAGCGGGTACACTGAAGCTTTCTTT.

This rearrangement joins TRBV20-1 to TRBJ2-1; 10 bases align to TRBD1. CDR1 is DFQATT and CDR2 is SNEGSKA in the germline V gene (reference sequence). V lost 4 bases and J lost 8; bases outside the gene matches: 5. This CDR3 contains 13 residues. CDR3 in amino acids: CSAIPGQGYEQFF. DNA of the CDR3: TGCAGTGCTATACCGGGACAGGGGTATGAGCAGTTCTTC.

This clonotype has a count of ten or more. This sequence joins TRBV28 and TRBJ2-1; D not certain. The CDR3 length is 15 residues. Germline CDR1 MDHEN, CDR2 SYDVKM. V lost 7 bases and J lost 4, with 17 bases in between. As DNA, the CDR3 is TGTGCCAGCATCTTTCGCTCCAACAGATACAATGAGCAGTTCTTC. Protein product: CASIFRSNRYNEQFF.

This chain joins TRBV20-1 and TRBJ1-2, with a possible D match to TRBD1 (5 bases). Germline CDR1 is DFQATT and CDR2 is SNEGSKA (reference sequence). With 3 bases removed from V and 4 bases from J, the gap between germline ends came to 18 bases. This CDR3 spans 15 amino acids. Here the CDR3 reads CSASLPSQVPYGYTF. The CDR3 DNA reads as TGCAGTGCTAGTCTCCCATCACAGGTCCCCTATGGCTACACCTTC.

This clonotype occurred a few times. The V and J genes are TRBV4-1 and TRBJ2-5; no clear D. Germline CDR1 is MGHRA and CDR2 is YSYEKL. The CDR3 totals 14 residues. V lost 1 base to trimming and J lost 5 bases, with 11 bases between them. In DNA form, the CDR3 reads TGCGCCAGCAGCCAAGTACTTGGGGTGGAGACCCAGTACTTC. Translation: CASSQVLGVETQYF.

At least ten counts were recorded for this clonotype. Here the CDR3 reads CASSRDRIQETQYF. CDR3 in DNA: TGTGCCAGCAGCCGTGACAGGATACAAGAGACCCAGTACTTC. The rearrangement links TRBV7-8 to TRBJ2-5; TRBD1 is a possible D gene (6 bases). The length of the CDR3 is 14 residues. Trimming left V 5 bases short and J 2 bases short, with 12 bases between. Germline lookup yields CDR1 SGHVS and CDR2 FQNEAQ.

This clonotype was recorded at least ten times. This sequence joins TRBV7-6 and TRBJ2-5, with D possibly being TRBD1 (6 bases). The CDR3 is made up of 13 amino acids. Germline V gene data show CDR1 as SGHVS and CDR2 as FNYEAQ. V was clipped by 6 bases and J by 5 bases, with 13 bases between them. CDR3 amino acids: CASRRDIEETQYF. CDR3 nucleotides: TGTGCCAGCAGACGGGACATCGAGGAGACCCAGTACTTC.

In this sample, this clonotype turned up many times. The V call is TRBV7-8, the J call TRBJ1-5; no reliable D call. Germline assignment: CDR1 SGHVS and CDR2 FQNEAQ. The V and J ends lost 5 bases and 4 bases respectively, with 9 bases between them. The CDR3 has 13 amino acids. The DNA of the CDR3 is TGTGCCAGCAGCGGGCAGGCGAATCAGCCCCAGCATTTT. Translation: CASSGQANQPQHF.

The V gene is TRBV14, the J gene TRBJ2-2; either TRBD1 or TRBD2 may fit D (5 bases each). V was clipped by 1 base and J by 3 bases, with 9 bases between them. There are 15 residues in the CDR3. The V gene's germline CDR1 is SGHDN and CDR2 FVKESK. The CDR3 reads CASSQVRGDTGELFF. The CDR3 bases are TGTGCCAGCAGCCAAGTTAGGGGAGACACCGGGGAGCTGTTTTTT.

This clonotype has ten or more counts. The gene calls are TRBV7-2 and TRBJ1-5; TRBD1 might be the D (6 bases). Germline V lookup: CDR1 SGHTA, CDR2 FQGNSA. The CDR3 totals 16 residues. The V end lost 2 bases, the J end lost 0 bases, and 11 bases lay between the germline ends. CDR3 nucleotides: TGTGCCAGCAGCTTACGTGGACAGCCTAGCAATCAGCCCCAGCATTTT. Its translation is CASSLRGQPSNQPQHF.

With respect to this clonotype: A much larger clone lies one base from this, so it may be a read error. The rearrangement links TRBV7-2 to TRBJ2-7; D gene unclear. The CDR3 contains 12 residues. The V gene's germline CDR1 is SGHTA and CDR2 FQGNSA. The CDR3 loop reads CASSLPTNDQYF. The DNA for the CDR3 is TGTGCCAGCAGCTTACCGACCAACGATCAGTACTTC.